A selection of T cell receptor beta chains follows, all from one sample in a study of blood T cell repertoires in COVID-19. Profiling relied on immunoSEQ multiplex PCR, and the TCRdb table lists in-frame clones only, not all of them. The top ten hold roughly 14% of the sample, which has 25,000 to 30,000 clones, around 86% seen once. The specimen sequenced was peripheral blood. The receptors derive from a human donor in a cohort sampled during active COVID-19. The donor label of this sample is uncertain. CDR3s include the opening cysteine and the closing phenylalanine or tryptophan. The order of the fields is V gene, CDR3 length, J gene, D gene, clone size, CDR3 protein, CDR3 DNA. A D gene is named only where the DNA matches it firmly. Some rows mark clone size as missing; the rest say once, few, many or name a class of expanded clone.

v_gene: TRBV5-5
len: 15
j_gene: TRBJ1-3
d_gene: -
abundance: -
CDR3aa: CASSLGPYSGNTIYF
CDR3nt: TGTGCCAGCAGCTTGGGCCCCTACTCTGGAAACACCATATATTTT

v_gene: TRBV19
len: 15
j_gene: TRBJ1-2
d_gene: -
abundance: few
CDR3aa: CASEDIRGFSYGYTF
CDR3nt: TGTGCCAGTGAAGATATTAGGGGGTTCAGCTATGGCTACACCTTC

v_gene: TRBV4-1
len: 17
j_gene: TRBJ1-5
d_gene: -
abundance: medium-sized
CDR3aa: CASSQAEPAGYNQPQHF
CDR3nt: TGCGCCAGCAGCCAAGCGGAACCCGCGGGATACAATCAGCCCCAGCATTTT

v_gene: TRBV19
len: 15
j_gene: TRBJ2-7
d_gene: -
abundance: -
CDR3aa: CASSTYRDFSYEQYF
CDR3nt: TGTGCCAGTAGTACGTACAGGGATTTCTCCTACGAGCAGTACTTC

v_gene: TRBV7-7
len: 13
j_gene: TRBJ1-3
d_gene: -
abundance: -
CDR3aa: CASSFSPGNTIYF
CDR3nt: TGTGCTAGCAGCTTTAGCCCTGGAAACACCATATATTTT

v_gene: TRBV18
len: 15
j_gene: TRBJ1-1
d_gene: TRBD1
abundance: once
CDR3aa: CASSLATGSNTEAFF
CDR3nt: TGTGCCAGCTCACTAGCGACAGGGTCGAACACTGAAGCTTTCTTT

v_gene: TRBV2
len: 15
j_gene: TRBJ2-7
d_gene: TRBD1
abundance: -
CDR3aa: CASRVGQATSYEQYF
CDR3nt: TGTGCCAGCAGAGTTGGACAGGCGACCTCCTACGAGCAGTACTTC

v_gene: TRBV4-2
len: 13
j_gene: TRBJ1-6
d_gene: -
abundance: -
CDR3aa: CASSQVADSPLHF
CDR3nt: TGTGCCAGCAGCCAAGTAGCGGATTCACCCCTCCACTTT

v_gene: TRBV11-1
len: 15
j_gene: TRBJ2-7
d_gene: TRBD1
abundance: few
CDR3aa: CASNYPGQGIFEQYF
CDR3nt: TGTGCCAGCAACTACCCGGGACAGGGGATTTTCGAGCAGTACTTC

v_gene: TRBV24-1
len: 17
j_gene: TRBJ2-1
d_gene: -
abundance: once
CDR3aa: CATSALGMGGAYNEQFF
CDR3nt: TGTGCCACCAGTGCCTTGGGAATGGGAGGCGCCTACAATGAGCAGTTCTTC

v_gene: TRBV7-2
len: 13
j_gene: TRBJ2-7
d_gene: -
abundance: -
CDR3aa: CASNHGRADEQYF
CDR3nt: TGTGCCAGCAACCACGGCAGGGCGGACGAGCAGTACTTC

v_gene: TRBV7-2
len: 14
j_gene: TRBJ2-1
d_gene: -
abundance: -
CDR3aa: CASSSTSAGAEQFF
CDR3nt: TGTGCCAGCAGCTCCACCAGCGCGGGGGCAGAGCAGTTCTTC

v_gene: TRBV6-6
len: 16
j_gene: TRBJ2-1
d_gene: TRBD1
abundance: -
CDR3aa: CASSSRTGDSYNEQFF
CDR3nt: TGTGCCAGCAGTTCCCGGACAGGGGACTCCTACAATGAGCAGTTCTTC

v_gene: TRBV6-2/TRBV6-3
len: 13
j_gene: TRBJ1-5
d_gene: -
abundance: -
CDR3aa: CASSPDRFGAQHF
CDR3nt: TGTGCCAGCAGTCCGGACCGATTCGGGGCCCAGCATTTT

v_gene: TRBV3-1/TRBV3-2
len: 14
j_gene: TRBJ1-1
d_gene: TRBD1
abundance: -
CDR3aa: CATKTGGANTEAFF
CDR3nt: TGTGCCACCAAGACAGGGGGCGCAAACACTGAAGCTTTCTTT

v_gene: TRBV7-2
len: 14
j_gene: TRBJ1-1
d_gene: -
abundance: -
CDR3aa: CASSLRRQNTEAFF
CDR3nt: TGTGCCAGCAGCTTAAGGCGACAGAACACTGAAGCTTTCTTT

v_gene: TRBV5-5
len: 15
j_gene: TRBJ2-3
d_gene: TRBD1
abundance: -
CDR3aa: CASSRSGQGGDTQYF
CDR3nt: TGTGCCAGCAGCCGCTCCGGACAGGGGGGAGATACGCAGTATTTT

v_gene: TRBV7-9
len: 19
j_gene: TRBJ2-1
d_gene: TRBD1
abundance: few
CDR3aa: CASSSPGDRGPHSYNEQFF
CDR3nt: TGTGCCAGCAGCTCCCCTGGGGACAGGGGGCCCCACTCCTACAATGAGCAGTTCTTC

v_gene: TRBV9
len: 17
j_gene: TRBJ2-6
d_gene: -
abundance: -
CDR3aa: CASSVASAGSGANVLTF
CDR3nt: TGTGCCAGCAGCGTAGCTTCGGCAGGGTCTGGGGCCAACGTCCTGACTTTC

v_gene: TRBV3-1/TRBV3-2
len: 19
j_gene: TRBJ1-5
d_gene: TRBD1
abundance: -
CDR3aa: CASSQNYGQGLHSNQPQHF
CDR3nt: TGTGCCAGCAGCCAAAACTATGGACAGGGGCTTCATAGCAATCAGCCCCAGCATTTT

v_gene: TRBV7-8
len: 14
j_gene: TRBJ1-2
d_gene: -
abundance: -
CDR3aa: CASSLTGGKDGYTF
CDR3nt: TGTGCCAGCAGCTTAACTGGGGGGAAGGATGGCTACACCTTC

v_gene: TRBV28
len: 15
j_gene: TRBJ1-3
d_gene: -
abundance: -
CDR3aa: CASSLKRTAGNTIYF
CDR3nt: TGTGCCAGCAGTTTAAAGAGGACAGCTGGAAACACCATATATTTT

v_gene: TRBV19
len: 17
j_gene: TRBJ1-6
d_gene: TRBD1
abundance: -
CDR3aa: CASSPPRTGAGNSPLHF
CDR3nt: TGTGCCAGTAGTCCTCCTCGGACAGGGGCGGGTAATTCACCCCTCCACTTT

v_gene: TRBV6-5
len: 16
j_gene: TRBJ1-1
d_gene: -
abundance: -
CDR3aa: CASSSDSQGIRTEAFF
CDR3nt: TGTGCCAGCAGTTCGGATTCTCAGGGGATTCGAACTGAAGCTTTCTTT

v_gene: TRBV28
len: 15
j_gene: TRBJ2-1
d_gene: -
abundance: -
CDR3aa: CASSLGGGGYNEQFF
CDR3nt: TGTGCCAGCAGTTTGGGCGGGGGCGGCTACAATGAGCAGTTCTTC

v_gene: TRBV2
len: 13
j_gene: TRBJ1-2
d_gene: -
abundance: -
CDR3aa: CASSPAEVYGYTF
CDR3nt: TGTGCCAGCAGTCCGGCGGAGGTCTATGGCTACACCTTC

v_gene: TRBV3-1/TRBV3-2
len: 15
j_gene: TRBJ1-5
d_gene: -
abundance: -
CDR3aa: CASSQSTGSNQPQHF
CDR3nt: TGTGCCAGCAGCCAGAGCACAGGGAGCAATCAGCCCCAGCATTTT

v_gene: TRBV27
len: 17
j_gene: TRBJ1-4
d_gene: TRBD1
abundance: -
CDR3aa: CASSRTGRGYTNEKLFF
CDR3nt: TGTGCCAGCAGTCGGACAGGGAGGGGGTATACTAATGAAAAACTGTTTTTT